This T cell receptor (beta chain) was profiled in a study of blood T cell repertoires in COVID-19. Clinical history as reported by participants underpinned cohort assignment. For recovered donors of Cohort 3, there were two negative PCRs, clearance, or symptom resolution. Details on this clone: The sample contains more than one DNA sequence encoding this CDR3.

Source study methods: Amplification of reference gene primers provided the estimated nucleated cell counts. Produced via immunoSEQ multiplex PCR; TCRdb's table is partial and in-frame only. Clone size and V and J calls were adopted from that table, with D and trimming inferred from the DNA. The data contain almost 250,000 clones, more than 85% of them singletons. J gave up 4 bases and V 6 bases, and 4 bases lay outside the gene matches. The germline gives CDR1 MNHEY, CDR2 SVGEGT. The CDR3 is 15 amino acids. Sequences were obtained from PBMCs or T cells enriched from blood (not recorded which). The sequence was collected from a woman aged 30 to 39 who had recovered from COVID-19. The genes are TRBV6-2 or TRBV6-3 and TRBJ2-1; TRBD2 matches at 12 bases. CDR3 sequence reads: CASSATSGSYNEQFF. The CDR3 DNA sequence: TGTGCCAGCAGCGCGACTAGCGGGAGTTACAATGAGCAGTTCTTC.